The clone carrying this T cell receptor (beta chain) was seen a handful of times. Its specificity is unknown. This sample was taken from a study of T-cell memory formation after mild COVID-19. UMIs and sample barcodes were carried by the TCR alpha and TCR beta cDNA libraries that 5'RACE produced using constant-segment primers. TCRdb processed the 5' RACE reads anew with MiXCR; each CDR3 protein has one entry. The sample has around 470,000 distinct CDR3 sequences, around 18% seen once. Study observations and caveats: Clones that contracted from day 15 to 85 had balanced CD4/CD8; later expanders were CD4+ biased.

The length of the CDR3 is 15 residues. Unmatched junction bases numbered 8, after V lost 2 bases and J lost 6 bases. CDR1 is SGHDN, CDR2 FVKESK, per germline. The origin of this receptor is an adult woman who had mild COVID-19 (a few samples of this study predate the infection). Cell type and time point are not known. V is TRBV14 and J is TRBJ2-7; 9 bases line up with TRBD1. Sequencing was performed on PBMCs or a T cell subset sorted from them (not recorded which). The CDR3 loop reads CASSQWTGARTEQYF. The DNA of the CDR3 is TGTGCCAGCAGCCAATGGACAGGGGCTCGAACCGAGCAGTACTTC.